A selection of T cell receptor beta chains follows, all from one sample in a study of T cell responses to AZD1222 COVID-19 vaccine. Produced via immunoSEQ multiplex PCR; TCRdb's table is partial and in-frame only. This sample has around 67,000 clones; about four fifths occur once, and the top ten carry about 7%. The sample consisted of peripheral blood, taken on day 0 of AZD1222 vaccination. These receptors originate from an adult in good health. Each CDR3 is given with its conserved first and last residue. Fields, in order: D gene, J gene, V gene, clone size, CDR3 protein, CDR3 DNA. The D gene is left open where the match is weak. The size of a clone is reported for some rows only, either as once, few or many, or as a class for expanded clones.

d_gene: NA
j_gene: TRBJ2-5
v_gene: TRBV4-2
abundance: NA
CDR3aa: CASSQAGVQETQYF
CDR3nt: TGTGCCAGCAGCCAAGCAGGGGTCCAAGAGACCCAGTACTTC

d_gene: NA
j_gene: TRBJ1-6
v_gene: TRBV12-3/TRBV12-4
abundance: NA
CDR3aa: CASSASNSPLHF
CDR3nt: TGTGCCAGCAGTGCGAGTAATTCACCCCTCCACTTT

d_gene: TRBD1
j_gene: TRBJ1-1
v_gene: TRBV7-8
abundance: NA
CDR3aa: CASSKRTGVTMKGTEAFF
CDR3nt: TGTGCCAGCAGCAAACGGACAGGGGTTACCATGAAGGGGACTGAAGCTTTCTTT

d_gene: NA
j_gene: TRBJ2-4
v_gene: TRBV5-6
abundance: NA
CDR3aa: CASSLGVGGHFENIQYF
CDR3nt: TGTGCCAGCAGCCTGGGGGTCGGGGGCCATTTCGAAAACATTCAGTACTTC

d_gene: NA
j_gene: TRBJ2-1
v_gene: TRBV5-1
abundance: NA
CDR3aa: CASSLVPSSDGGNEQFF
CDR3nt: TGCGCCAGCAGCTTGGTCCCTTCCAGTGACGGTGGGAATGAGCAGTTCTTC

d_gene: TRBD1
j_gene: TRBJ2-3
v_gene: TRBV19
abundance: NA
CDR3aa: CASSLDRVDRDTQYF
CDR3nt: TGTGCCAGTAGTCTCGACAGGGTAGATCGTGATACGCAGTATTTT

d_gene: NA
j_gene: TRBJ1-5
v_gene: TRBV24-1
abundance: NA
CDR3aa: CATSWSQDHNQPQHF
CDR3nt: TGTGCCACCAGTTGGTCACAGGACCACAATCAGCCCCAGCATTTT

d_gene: TRBD1
j_gene: TRBJ2-2
v_gene: TRBV5-6
abundance: NA
CDR3aa: CASSFLDRGNTGELFF
CDR3nt: TGTGCCAGCAGCTTTTTGGACAGGGGAAACACCGGGGAGCTGTTTTTT

d_gene: NA
j_gene: TRBJ1-1
v_gene: TRBV11-2
abundance: NA
CDR3aa: CASSPQGDLKNTEAFF
CDR3nt: TGTGCCAGCAGCCCCCAAGGGGACCTTAAGAACACTGAAGCTTTCTTT

d_gene: TRBD1
j_gene: TRBJ2-7
v_gene: TRBV6-5
abundance: NA
CDR3aa: CASSRDRQSTYEQYF
CDR3nt: TGTGCCAGCAGCCGGGACAGACAATCGACCTACGAGCAGTACTTC

d_gene: NA
j_gene: TRBJ1-4
v_gene: TRBV5-1
abundance: NA
CDR3aa: CASSTGRNEKLFF
CDR3nt: TGCGCCAGCAGCACGGGCCGCAATGAAAAACTGTTTTTT

d_gene: TRBD2
j_gene: TRBJ2-1
v_gene: TRBV6-1
abundance: NA
CDR3aa: CASSEAASGGFIYEQFF
CDR3nt: TGTGCCAGCAGTGAGGCGGCTAGCGGGGGGTTTATCTATGAGCAGTTCTTC

d_gene: NA
j_gene: TRBJ2-7
v_gene: TRBV6-5
abundance: NA
CDR3aa: CASSGDHYEQYF
CDR3nt: TGTGCCAGCAGCGGGGACCACTACGAGCAGTACTTC

d_gene: NA
j_gene: TRBJ1-2
v_gene: TRBV6-6
abundance: few
CDR3aa: CASSYQGNYYGYTF
CDR3nt: TGTGCCAGCAGTTACCAGGGGAATTACTATGGCTACACCTTC

d_gene: NA
j_gene: TRBJ1-2
v_gene: TRBV5-6
abundance: NA
CDR3aa: CAGSYRDLDGYTF
CDR3nt: TGTGCCGGCAGTTACAGGGATTTGGATGGCTACACCTTC

d_gene: TRBD1
j_gene: TRBJ1-5
v_gene: TRBV4-3
abundance: NA
CDR3aa: CASSPQATPTGYSNQPQHF
CDR3nt: TGCGCCAGCAGCCCACAAGCCACCCCGACAGGGTATAGCAATCAGCCCCAGCATTTT

d_gene: NA
j_gene: TRBJ1-3
v_gene: TRBV6-5
abundance: NA
CDR3aa: CASRLRTAGNTIYF
CDR3nt: TGTGCCAGCCGTCTCCGGACAGCTGGAAACACCATATATTTT

d_gene: NA
j_gene: TRBJ2-7
v_gene: TRBV11-2
abundance: few
CDR3aa: CASSLDRAPYEQYF
CDR3nt: TGTGCCAGCAGCTTAGACAGGGCCCCCTACGAGCAGTACTTC

d_gene: NA
j_gene: TRBJ2-5
v_gene: TRBV7-2
abundance: NA
CDR3aa: CASSLGFQETQYF
CDR3nt: TGTGCCAGCAGCCTCGGATTCCAAGAGACCCAGTACTTC

d_gene: TRBD1
j_gene: TRBJ2-7
v_gene: TRBV14
abundance: NA
CDR3aa: CASSGTVTYEQYF
CDR3nt: TGTGCCAGCAGCGGGACAGTGACCTACGAGCAGTACTTC

d_gene: TRBD1
j_gene: TRBJ1-1
v_gene: TRBV18
abundance: NA
CDR3aa: CASSQGQGEWTEAFF
CDR3nt: TGTGCCAGCTCCCAGGGACAGGGGGAGTGGACTGAAGCTTTCTTT

d_gene: NA
j_gene: TRBJ1-1
v_gene: TRBV5-1
abundance: NA
CDR3aa: CASRTLGGNTEAFF
CDR3nt: TGCGCCAGCCGCACTTTAGGGGGGAACACTGAAGCTTTCTTT

d_gene: NA
j_gene: TRBJ2-7
v_gene: TRBV7-8
abundance: NA
CDR3aa: CASSPGFGAEQYF
CDR3nt: TGTGCCAGCAGTCCCGGGTTCGGGGCCGAGCAGTACTTC

d_gene: NA
j_gene: TRBJ2-1
v_gene: TRBV5-6
abundance: NA
CDR3aa: CASSLGTVRNNEQFF
CDR3nt: TGTGCCAGCAGCTTGGGTACCGTCAGAAACAATGAGCAGTTCTTC

d_gene: NA
j_gene: TRBJ1-2
v_gene: TRBV29-1
abundance: NA
CDR3aa: CSGETGMGDGYTF
CDR3nt: TGCAGCGGAGAAACAGGGATGGGAGATGGCTACACCTTC

d_gene: TRBD1
j_gene: TRBJ2-3
v_gene: TRBV5-1
abundance: NA
CDR3aa: CASTDPGQGGDTQYF
CDR3nt: TGCGCCAGTACGGACCCGGGACAGGGGGGAGATACGCAGTATTTT

d_gene: TRBD2
j_gene: TRBJ2-7
v_gene: TRBV6-5
abundance: NA
CDR3aa: CASSLTSGSIEQYF
CDR3nt: TGTGCCAGCAGCCTGACTAGCGGGTCGATCGAGCAGTACTTC

d_gene: NA
j_gene: TRBJ1-1
v_gene: TRBV18
abundance: NA
CDR3aa: CASSPRQISAFF
CDR3nt: TGTGCCAGCTCACCAAGGCAGATTTCAGCTTTCTTT

d_gene: TRBD2
j_gene: TRBJ2-3
v_gene: TRBV7-2
abundance: few
CDR3aa: CASSLAWASGPSTDTQYF
CDR3nt: TGTGCCAGCAGCTTAGCGTGGGCTAGCGGACCGAGCACAGATACGCAGTATTTT

d_gene: NA
j_gene: TRBJ1-2
v_gene: TRBV5-6
abundance: NA
CDR3aa: CASSASNRPGYTF
CDR3nt: TGTGCCAGCAGCGCGTCAAACAGGCCGGGCTACACCTTC

d_gene: NA
j_gene: TRBJ2-1
v_gene: TRBV5-1
abundance: NA
CDR3aa: CASSLYQFNEQFF
CDR3nt: TGCGCCAGCAGCTTGTACCAGTTTAATGAGCAGTTCTTC

d_gene: NA
j_gene: TRBJ2-3
v_gene: TRBV4-2
abundance: once
CDR3aa: CASSREGGYTDTQYF
CDR3nt: TGTGCCAGCAGCCGGGAGGGGGGGTATACAGATACGCAGTATTTT

d_gene: NA
j_gene: TRBJ1-6
v_gene: TRBV6-2/TRBV6-3
abundance: once
CDR3aa: CASSYAGRGSGAGSGSPLHF
CDR3nt: TGTGCCAGCAGTTACGCGGGCAGGGGATCAGGGGCCGGATCGGGTTCACCCCTCCACTTT

d_gene: NA
j_gene: TRBJ1-1
v_gene: TRBV10-3
abundance: NA
CDR3aa: CAISESEPYMNTEAFF
CDR3nt: TGTGCCATCAGTGAGTCAGAACCTTATATGAACACTGAAGCTTTCTTT

d_gene: NA
j_gene: TRBJ2-6
v_gene: TRBV4-1
abundance: NA
CDR3aa: CASSRTGPGANVLTF
CDR3nt: TGCGCCAGCAGCCGAACAGGTCCTGGGGCCAACGTCCTGACTTTC

d_gene: TRBD1
j_gene: TRBJ1-3
v_gene: TRBV9
abundance: NA
CDR3aa: CASSVASTGLSGNTIYF
CDR3nt: TGTGCCAGCAGCGTAGCGTCGACAGGGCTTTCTGGAAACACCATATATTTT

d_gene: NA
j_gene: TRBJ1-1
v_gene: TRBV7-9
abundance: NA
CDR3aa: CASSLGGREFFLSTEAFF
CDR3nt: TGTGCCAGCAGCTTAGGTGGCAGGGAGTTTTTTCTTAGCACTGAAGCTTTCTTT

d_gene: TRBD1
j_gene: TRBJ1-4
v_gene: TRBV5-1
abundance: once
CDR3aa: CASSLLTGEEKLFF
CDR3nt: TGCGCCAGCAGCTTACTAACAGGGGAGGAAAAACTGTTTTTT

d_gene: NA
j_gene: TRBJ1-2
v_gene: TRBV3-1/TRBV3-2
abundance: NA
CDR3aa: CASSQDQGGLYGYTF
CDR3nt: TGTGCCAGCAGCCAAGATCAGGGAGGGCTCTATGGCTACACCTTC

d_gene: TRBD2
j_gene: TRBJ2-3
v_gene: TRBV28
abundance: NA
CDR3aa: CASSFGGGSTDTQYF
CDR3nt: TGTGCCAGCAGTTTTGGGGGGGGTAGCACAGATACGCAGTATTTT

d_gene: TRBD1
j_gene: TRBJ2-7
v_gene: TRBV4-1
abundance: NA
CDR3aa: CASSQATGWDYEQYF
CDR3nt: TGCGCCAGCAGCCAAGCGACAGGGTGGGACTACGAGCAGTACTTC

d_gene: NA
j_gene: TRBJ1-3
v_gene: TRBV29-1
abundance: NA
CDR3aa: CSATTAGNTIYF
CDR3nt: TGCAGCGCCACGACAGCCGGAAACACCATATATTTT

d_gene: TRBD2
j_gene: TRBJ2-2
v_gene: TRBV11-2
abundance: once
CDR3aa: CASSGPRTSGGARHGELFF
CDR3nt: TGTGCCAGCAGCGGTCCAAGGACTAGCGGGGGGGCCCGGCACGGGGAGCTGTTTTTT

d_gene: TRBD2
j_gene: TRBJ2-3
v_gene: TRBV19
abundance: NA
CDR3aa: CASSINGLAGGTDTQYF
CDR3nt: TGTGCCAGTAGTATAAACGGACTAGCGGGCGGCACAGATACGCAGTATTTT

d_gene: NA
j_gene: TRBJ1-1
v_gene: TRBV19
abundance: NA
CDR3aa: CASTPRGENTEAFF
CDR3nt: TGTGCCAGTACCCCAAGGGGGGAGAACACTGAAGCTTTCTTT

d_gene: NA
j_gene: TRBJ1-3
v_gene: TRBV11-2
abundance: NA
CDR3aa: CASSFGADGNTIYF
CDR3nt: TGTGCCAGCAGCTTCGGCGCGGATGGAAACACCATATATTTT

d_gene: NA
j_gene: TRBJ2-7
v_gene: TRBV7-2
abundance: NA
CDR3aa: CASSLGRYEQYF
CDR3nt: TGTGCCAGCAGCTTAGGCAGGTACGAGCAGTACTTC

d_gene: NA
j_gene: TRBJ1-1
v_gene: TRBV5-8
abundance: NA
CDR3aa: CASSLGGGITEAFF
CDR3nt: TGTGCCAGCAGCTTGGGGGGGGGAATCACTGAAGCTTTCTTT

d_gene: NA
j_gene: TRBJ1-2
v_gene: TRBV2
abundance: NA
CDR3aa: CASRAPGAPYGYTF
CDR3nt: TGTGCCAGCAGGGCCCCCGGGGCCCCCTATGGCTACACCTTC

d_gene: NA
j_gene: TRBJ1-3
v_gene: TRBV5-8
abundance: once
CDR3aa: CASSLARSGNTIYF
CDR3nt: TGTGCCAGCAGCTTGGCCCGCTCTGGAAACACCATATATTTT

d_gene: NA
j_gene: TRBJ2-7
v_gene: TRBV6-5
abundance: NA
CDR3aa: CASSYSADYEQYF
CDR3nt: TGTGCCAGCAGTTACTCGGCGGACTACGAGCAGTACTTC

d_gene: NA
j_gene: TRBJ1-6
v_gene: TRBV6-5
abundance: NA
CDR3aa: CASQDTGNSPLHF
CDR3nt: TGTGCCAGCCAGGACACTGGCAATTCACCCCTCCACTTT

d_gene: NA
j_gene: TRBJ2-1
v_gene: TRBV28
abundance: NA
CDR3aa: CASSSKQPYNEQFF
CDR3nt: TGTGCCAGCAGTTCTAAACAGCCCTACAATGAGCAGTTCTTC

d_gene: NA
j_gene: TRBJ1-2
v_gene: TRBV6-7
abundance: NA
CDR3aa: CASSYSRPRAYGYTF
CDR3nt: TGTGCCAGCAGTTACTCGAGGCCCCGGGCTTATGGCTACACCTTC

d_gene: TRBD1
j_gene: TRBJ2-7
v_gene: TRBV14
abundance: few
CDR3aa: CASSHPGTGATRKYF
CDR3nt: TGTGCCAGCAGCCATCCCGGGACAGGGGCCACTCGGAAGTACTTC

d_gene: TRBD2
j_gene: TRBJ2-1
v_gene: TRBV4-3
abundance: NA
CDR3aa: CASSHLLGLASGYEQFF
CDR3nt: TGCGCCAGCAGCCATCTCTTAGGACTAGCTTCTGGGTATGAGCAGTTCTTC

d_gene: NA
j_gene: TRBJ2-7
v_gene: TRBV28
abundance: NA
CDR3aa: CASSSTGTAYEQYF
CDR3nt: TGTGCCAGCAGTTCGACCGGGACTGCATACGAGCAGTACTTC